The present T cell receptor (beta chain) was sequenced within a study of blood T cell repertoires in COVID-19. Original methodology: The authors estimated nucleated cell counts from reference gene primer amplification. Here immunoSEQ multiplex PCR was the method, and the copy in TCRdb shows in-frame clones only, minus some. V, J and clone size are taken as reported in that table, and D and trimming were inferred from the DNA itself. This table holds about 190,000 clones, 80% to 85% found once. V shed 5 bases and J 7 bases; nucleotides not matched to a gene: 10. The CDR3 is 15 residues long. The V gene's germline CDR1 is SNHLY and CDR2 FYNNEI.

The receptor's source is a human donor in a cohort sampled during active COVID-19. Sample: peripheral blood. V and J are TRBV2 and TRBJ1-1, with TRBD1 matching over 10 bases. As DNA, the CDR3 is TGTGCCAGCAGTACCGATTGGGACAGGGGTCGTGAAGCTTTCTTT. The encoded protein is CASSTDWDRGREAFF.